A selection of T cell receptor beta chains follows, all from one sample in a study of T cell repertoires in cytomegalovirus infection. TCRdb re-called the reads through MiXCR, storing one row per CDR3 protein. The data contain more than 500,000 distinct CDR3 sequences, about 17% of them singletons. Sequencing input: CD8+ T cells from PBMCs. These receptor sequences come from a human donor in good health (CMV status not recorded). Some clones in this sample may be carry-over from other donors' samples. Each CDR3 is given with its conserved first and last residue. The D gene is left open where the match is weak. Size is omitted from some rows. Given values are once, few, many or a class for expanded clones.

many,TRBV7-2,TRBJ2-3,-,TGTGCCAGCAGCTCTAACAAACGCGGGGCAGGGAGACACACAGATACGCAGTATTTT,CASSSNKRGAGRHTDTQYF
-,TRBV4-1,TRBJ2-1,TRBD2,TGCGCCAGCAGCCCCTGGACTAGCGGGGACAATGAGCAGTTCTTC,CASSPWTSGDNEQFF
few,TRBV19,TRBJ1-5,-,TGTGCCAGTAGTATAGATGACATTAGCAATCAGCCCCAGCATTTT,CASSIDDISNQPQHF
-,TRBV23-1,TRBJ2-5,-,TGCGCCAGCAGTCAAGGTTTCGGCAGGCGAGAAGAGACCCAGTACTTC,CASSQGFGRREETQYF
many,TRBV12-3/TRBV12-4,TRBJ2-3,-,TGTGCCAGCAGTTTAAGGGACGGGGGCACAGATACGCAGTATTTT,CASSLRDGGTDTQYF
-,TRBV25-1,TRBJ2-1,TRBD2,TGTGCCAGCCTCAACTCTTTCCCAACTAGAACTAGCGGGTACGTCCCCAATGAGCAGTTCTTC,CASLNSFPTRTSGYVPNEQFF
many,TRBV4-2,TRBJ1-1,-,TGTGCCAGCAGCCAAGACGGGGGGGCTGACACTGAAGCTTTCTTT,CASSQDGGADTEAFF
-,TRBV10-3,TRBJ2-3,TRBD2,TGTGCCATCAGTGGGAGCGGGGGTGGCGCAGATACGCAGTATTTT,CAISGSGGGADTQYF
many,TRBV7-9,TRBJ2-7,TRBD2,TGTGCCAGCAGCAAGGTTCTAGCGGGAGGGTCCTACGAGCAGTACTTC,CASSKVLAGGSYEQYF
-,TRBV6-1,TRBJ1-5,-,TGTGCCAGCAGTGAAGCGCTTACGAGGCGCAATCAGCCCCAGCATTTT,CASSEALTRRNQPQHF
-,TRBV27,TRBJ2-1,-,TGTGCCAGCAGTCGGACTATCGCCCATGAGCAGTTCTTC,CASSRTIAHEQFF
few,TRBV28,TRBJ1-1,-,TGTGCCAGCAGTTTATCCCCGGTGGGATATTCGAACACTGAAGCTTTCTTT,CASSLSPVGYSNTEAFF
-,TRBV20-1,TRBJ2-7,TRBD2,TGCAGTGCTCCGGGACTAGCGGGGTCCTACGAGCAGTACTTC,CSAPGLAGSYEQYF
-,TRBV20-1,TRBJ1-6,-,TGCAGTGCGAGATCGAAACCTCCCCCCAATTCACCCCTCCACTTT,CSARSKPPPNSPLHF
few,TRBV20-1,TRBJ2-2,-,TGCAGTGCTAGAGAGTTTACCGGGGAGCTGTTTTTT,CSAREFTGELFF
many,TRBV7-9,TRBJ2-2,TRBD2,TGTGCCAGCAGCTGGACTAGCGCGCTCACCGGGGAGCTGTTTTTT,CASSWTSALTGELFF
few,TRBV19,TRBJ1-6,-,TGTGCCAGTCTGGCAGGCCTAGGGCCCCTCCACTTT,CASLAGLGPLHF
once,TRBV5-4,TRBJ2-3,-,TGTGCCAGCAGCTCTAAAGCCCTTCGTCTACTAAACACAGATACGCAGTATTTT,CASSSKALRLLNTDTQYF
-,TRBV5-6,TRBJ2-7,TRBD2,TGTGCCAGCAGCGCGGGACTAGCGGAGGGGGGCTACGAGCAGTACTTC,CASSAGLAEGGYEQYF
few,TRBV24-1,TRBJ2-2,-,TGTGCCACCAGTGATTCGTGGAACACCGGGGAGCTGTTTTTT,CATSDSWNTGELFF
few,TRBV6-1,TRBJ1-1,-,TGTGCCAGCAGAGAAGCAGGAGCAAACACTGAAGCTTTCTTT,CASREAGANTEAFF
many,TRBV12-3/TRBV12-4,TRBJ1-1,-,TGTGCCAGCACTCTGGGAGGGTTTGGAGCTTTCTTT,CASTLGGFGAFF
few,TRBV27,TRBJ1-2,-,TGTGCCAGCAGTACAACAGGGAGGGGAGGGACCAACTATGGCTACACCTTC,CASSTTGRGGTNYGYTF